The 8 T cell receptor beta chains below come from one sample, sequenced in a study of blood T cell repertoires in COVID-19. The repertoire was sequenced with immunoSEQ multiplex PCR; TCRdb's copy has only in-frame clones and lacks some. This sample has 85,000 to 120,000 clones, with 70% to 90% found just once. Source material: peripheral blood. The receptors derive from a middle-aged man with active or convalescent COVID-19.

The chain carries TRBV19 and TRBJ2-3; 8 positions agree with TRBD2. CDR1 is LNHDA and CDR2 is SQIVND in the germline V gene (reference sequence). Trimming at V came to 7 bases and at J to 5 bases, leaving 20 bases not matched to a gene. CDR3 size: 18 residues. The CDR3 DNA follows: TGTGCCAGTACCTCAAGGCCTCTTACGGGAGGGCGCCAAGATACGCAGTATTTT. This translates into CASTSRPLTGGRQDTQYF. Based on the CDR3 plus reference TRBV19 and TRBJ2-3, the full variable domain is DGGITQSPKYLFRKEGQNVTLSCEQNLNHDAMYWYRQDPGQGLRLIYYSQIVNDFQKGDIAEGYSVSREKKESFPLTVTSAQKNPTAFYLCASTSRPLTGGRQDTQYFGPGTRLTVL.

CDR3 protein: CASSVGGRASYNEQFF. The CDR3 nucleotides read TGTGCCAGCAGCGTAGGGGGCCGGGCTAGCTACAATGAGCAGTTCTTC. The genes are TRBV9 and TRBJ2-1; tentatively, D is TRBD1 (5 bases). V lost 0 bases, J lost 3 bases, and 13 bases lay in between. The germline CDR1 and CDR2 sequences are SGDLS and YYNGEE. This CDR3 region has 16 residues.

The V and J genes are TRBV29-1 and TRBJ2-3, with 7 bases aligning to TRBD2. Trimming removed 8 bases from V and 3 bases from J; junction bases left unmatched: 8. Per germline, CDR1 SQVTM and CDR2 ANQGSEA. The CDR3 is made up of 13 amino acids. CDR3 sequence reads: CSRREVKTDTQYF. CDR3 coding DNA: TGCAGCCGCCGGGAGGTCAAGACAGATACGCAGTATTTT.

Turning to this clone: This CDR3 is also generated by other DNA sequences in the sample. The chain employs TRBV7-2 and TRBJ2-7; 7 bases match TRBD1. This CDR3 is built from 13 residues. Trimming took 4 bases from V and 1 from J; bases not matched to a gene: 1. Germline CDR1 and CDR2: SGHTA and FQGNSA. The CDR3 loop is CASSSGQSYEQYF. CDR3 DNA: TGTGCCAGCAGCTCGGGACAGTCCTACGAGCAGTACTTC.

This clone was seen a single time. V gene TRBV6-5 combines with J gene TRBJ2-3; perhaps TRBD2 as D (7 bases). V lost 2 bases and J 6 bases, leaving 12 bases between the germline ends. Germline V gene lookup returns CDR1 MNHEY and CDR2 SVGAGI. CDR3 length: 14 amino acids. The CDR3 sequence is CASSYGGAWDTQYF. In nucleotides, the CDR3 is TGTGCCAGCAGTTACGGGGGGGCCTGGGATACGCAGTATTTT.

This chain connects TRBV29-1 to TRBJ2-7, with a tentative D call TRBD2 (6 bases). This CDR3 has 13 amino acids. Germline-derived CDR1 and CDR2 are SQVTM and ANQGSEA. V shed 4 bases and J shed 2 bases, with 12 bases lying between them. The CDR3 nucleotides are TGCAGCGTTGCCGGGGGTTCAACCTACGAGCAGTACTTC. It specifies CSVAGGSTYEQYF.

The chain carries TRBV10-2 and TRBJ2-3, with TRBD2 as a possible D gene (7 bases). CDR3 length: 16 amino acids. From germline, CDR1 is WSHSY and CDR2 SAAADI. Trimming left V 4 bases short and J 2 bases short, with 16 bases between. The CDR3 nucleotides read TGCGCCAGCAGTGGCGGTAGGGGGGGATACACAGATACGCAGTATTTT. This gives the protein CASSGGRGGYTDTQYF.

The chain recombines TRBV4-3 with TRBJ2-1, with 7 bases matching TRBD2. J was trimmed by 9 bases and V by 4 bases; bases with no gene match: 9. Looked up from germline, CDR1 is LGHNA and CDR2 is YSLEER. This CDR3 contains 14 residues. CDR3 DNA sequence: TGCGCCAGCAGCCTTCAGAAGGGGAGGGCTGAGCAGTTCTTC. It specifies CASSLQKGRAEQFF.